These T cell receptor beta chains were read from a single sample in a study of OX40 agonist ivuxolimab in advanced cancers. Only in-frame clones appear in the TCRdb table, and some are missing; sequencing was by immunoSEQ multiplex PCR. The repertoire includes fewer than 110,000 clones, approximately 89% of them detected once, and approximately 1.1% sits in the top ten. This sample comprised CD4+ or CD8+ T cells sorted from blood, obtained in a trial of the OX40 agonist ivuxolimab. These receptors came from an adult with an advanced solid tumor such as melanoma, head and neck, liver or kidney cancer. Each CDR3 is given without its conserved first and last residue. A D gene is named only where the DNA matches it firmly.

v_call,j_call,d_call,cdr3_aa
TRBV18,TRBJ2-2,.,ASRDGANTGELF
TRBV2,TRBJ1-5,TRBD1,ASLGDRGMGNQPQH
TRBV5-1,TRBJ2-3,TRBD2,ASSLPRGATDTQY
TRBV18,TRBJ1-4,TRBD1,ASSPSTGEGEKLF
TRBV2,TRBJ2-1,TRBD2,ASTPGTSGYNEQF
TRBV5-1,TRBJ2-1,.,ASSLKGVPYNEQF
TRBV6-6,TRBJ2-1,.,ASSYVSSYNEQF
TRBV19,TRBJ2-7,TRBD1,ASSIPDREDYEQY
TRBV30,TRBJ2-3,.,AWSVEGVGPSRQY
TRBV11-2,TRBJ2-2,.,ASSFQEYTGELF
TRBV6-5,TRBJ1-2,.,ASSVGNGYT